This T cell receptor (beta chain) derives from a study of CD8 T cells in Susac syndrome. This CDR3 contains 13 residues. The ends lost 4 bases at V and 7 bases at J; junction bases unmatched: 7. Germline lookup yields CDR1 GTSNPN and CDR2 SVGIG (reference sequence). Relapsing-remitting disease, either stable or active, was present in the multiple sclerosis controls, who were treatment-naive patients. A quantity of roughly 0.5 to 1 ug RNA underwent reverse transcription using random hexamers. immunoSEQ multiplex PCR amplified TCR beta CDR3 across 54 Vbeta, 13 Jbeta. One entry per CDR3 protein, called by TCRdb with MiXCR from the immunoSEQ multiplex PCR reads. Of about 290,000 distinct CDR3 sequences listed, approximately 91% were seen once; the top ten hold roughly 0.17%.

Sequencing input: CD8+ T cells from PBMCs. The rearrangement links TRBV30 to TRBJ2-1; 7 bases map to TRBD2. The receptor comes from a human donor with multiple sclerosis. The CDR3 region has the DNA TGTGCCTGGACTAGCGGTTGGATGAATGAGCAGTTCTTC. Encoded protein: CAWTSGWMNEQFF.